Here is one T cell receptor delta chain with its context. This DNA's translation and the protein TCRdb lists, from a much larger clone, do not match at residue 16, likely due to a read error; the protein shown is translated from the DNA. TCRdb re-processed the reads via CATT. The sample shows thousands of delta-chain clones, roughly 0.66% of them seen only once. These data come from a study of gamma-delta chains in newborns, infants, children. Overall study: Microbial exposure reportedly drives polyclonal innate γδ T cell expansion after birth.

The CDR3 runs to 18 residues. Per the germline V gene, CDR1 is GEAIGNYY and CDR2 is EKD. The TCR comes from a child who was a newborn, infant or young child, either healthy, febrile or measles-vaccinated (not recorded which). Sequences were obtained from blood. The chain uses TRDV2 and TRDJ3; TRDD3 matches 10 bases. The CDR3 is CACDPLGDWSWDTRQVFF. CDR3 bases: TGTGCCTGTGACCCACTGGGGGATTGGTCCTGGGACACCCGACAGGTGTTTTTC.